This is a list of T cell receptor beta chains from one sample in a study of T cell responses to AZD1222 COVID-19 vaccine. TCRdb's copy holds only in-frame clones and misses some; the assay was immunoSEQ multiplex PCR. This table holds about 120,000 clones, approximately 88% found once. The sequencing used peripheral blood, collected on day 0 of AZD1222 vaccination. Receptors were obtained from an adult in good health. Each CDR3 is given with its conserved first and last residue. The order of the fields is D gene, V gene, clone size, CDR3 length, J gene, CDR3 protein, CDR3 DNA. D genes are given only for firm matches. Expanded clones get a size class; other rows say once, few or many, or leave the size out.

TRBD1	TRBV19	once	15	TRBJ1-5	CASRTTGDSNQPQHF	TGTGCCAGTAGAACGACAGGGGATAGCAATCAGCCCCAGCATTTT
NA	TRBV7-2	NA	13	TRBJ1-1	CASKPGPESGAFF	TGTGCCAGCAAACCGGGGCCCGAAAGCGGCGCTTTCTTT
NA	TRBV6-2/TRBV6-3	once	15	TRBJ2-7	CASSYFDPGRYEQYF	TGTGCCAGCAGTTACTTCGATCCGGGGCGGTACGAGCAGTACTTC
NA	TRBV10-2	NA	11	TRBJ2-7	CASSVGGEQYF	TGCGCCAGCAGTGTAGGGGGCGAGCAGTACTTC
NA	TRBV29-1	NA	15	TRBJ2-7	CSVERDPLPSYEQYF	TGCAGCGTTGAAAGGGACCCACTCCCATCCTACGAGCAGTACTTC
NA	TRBV4-2	NA	14	TRBJ2-2	CASSSYTNTGELFF	TGTGCCAGCAGCTCCTACACGAACACCGGGGAGCTGTTTTTT
NA	TRBV19	once	11	TRBJ1-5	CAGGSNQPQHF	TGTGCTGGGGGCAGCAATCAGCCCCAGCATTTT
NA	TRBV6-2/TRBV6-3	NA	17	TRBJ2-2	CASSYDRSGISTGELFF	TGTGCCAGCAGTTACGACAGGTCCGGGATCAGCACCGGGGAGCTGTTTTTT
TRBD1	TRBV5-8	NA	14	TRBJ1-5	CASSPRDSHQPQHF	TGTGCCAGCAGCCCCCGGGACAGCCATCAGCCCCAGCATTTT
NA	TRBV6-5	NA	13	TRBJ2-2	CASSSPGTGELFF	TGTGCCAGCAGCTCCCCGGGGACCGGGGAGCTGTTTTTT
NA	TRBV19	once	13	TRBJ1-6	CASVRGYNSPLHF	TGTGCCAGTGTTAGGGGGTATAATTCACCCCTCCACTTT
TRBD1	TRBV5-1	NA	15	TRBJ2-3	CASSLTGGGTDTQYF	TGCGCCAGCAGCTTAACAGGGGGTGGCACAGATACGCAGTATTTT
NA	TRBV28	few	11	TRBJ1-1	CAALGWTEAFF	TGTGCCGCTCTCGGGTGGACTGAAGCTTTCTTT
TRBD1	TRBV19	NA	15	TRBJ1-5	CASSDRGLGNQPQHF	TGTGCCAGTAGCGACAGGGGATTAGGGAATCAGCCCCAGCATTTT
NA	TRBV7-9	NA	15	TRBJ1-5	CASSLGTVSNQPQHF	TGTGCCAGCAGCTTAGGGACAGTGAGCAATCAGCCCCAGCATTTT
TRBD2	TRBV7-8	NA	17	TRBJ2-3	CASSPGLAGGHGDTQYF	TGTGCCAGCAGCCCCGGACTAGCGGGGGGGCATGGAGATACGCAGTATTTT
NA	TRBV11-2	once	14	TRBJ1-1	CASSLIAGPTEAFF	TGTGCCAGCAGCTTAATCGCAGGGCCCACTGAAGCTTTCTTT
NA	TRBV7-9	NA	15	TRBJ1-2	CASSLGQGLDYGYTF	TGTGCCAGCAGCTTAGGCCAGGGTTTGGACTATGGCTACACCTTC
NA	TRBV4-2	once	16	TRBJ1-3	CASSQIGVSVGNTIYF	TGTGCCAGCAGCCAAATTGGGGTATCGGTTGGAAACACCATATATTTT
TRBD2	TRBV3-1/TRBV3-2	once	18	TRBJ2-1	CASSQLSRLAGGLNEQFF	TGTGCCAGCAGCCAACTTTCCCGACTAGCGGGGGGCCTCAATGAGCAGTTCTTC
TRBD2	TRBV5-1	NA	16	TRBJ2-1	CASSTGLAGYYNEQFF	TGCGCCAGCAGCACGGGGCTAGCGGGGTACTACAATGAGCAGTTCTTC
TRBD1	TRBV19	NA	15	TRBJ2-7	CASSIQGALGYEQYF	TGTGCCAGTAGTATACAGGGGGCATTAGGCTACGAGCAGTACTTC
NA	TRBV18	NA	15	TRBJ2-7	CASSPPGEALGEQYF	TGTGCCAGCTCACCACCGGGGGAGGCTCTAGGCGAGCAGTACTTC
TRBD1	TRBV6-5	NA	14	TRBJ1-2	CASSYSGQGSGYTF	TGTGCCAGCAGTTACTCCGGACAGGGGTCTGGCTACACCTTC
NA	TRBV27	NA	13	TRBJ1-1	CASSLTGYTEAFF	TGTGCCAGCAGCCTTACAGGGTACACTGAAGCTTTCTTT
NA	TRBV7-8	NA	14	TRBJ2-7	CASSLDEQSYEQYF	TGTGCCAGCAGCTTAGATGAGCAGTCCTACGAGCAGTACTTC
TRBD1	TRBV5-6	NA	14	TRBJ1-6	CASSPGTDNSPLHF	TGTGCCAGCAGCCCCGGGACAGATAATTCACCCCTCCACTTT
TRBD1	TRBV13	NA	14	TRBJ1-2	CASSPGQGAYGYTF	TGTGCCAGCAGCCCGGGACAGGGGGCGTATGGCTACACCTTC
NA	TRBV20-1	NA	12	TRBJ2-1	CSASGKLNEQFF	TGCAGTGCCAGTGGCAAGCTCAATGAGCAGTTCTTC